These 18 T cell receptor beta chains originate from one sample sequenced in a study of control samples from healthy donors and cancer patients. Clones were read by immunoSEQ multiplex PCR, and TCRdb kept only the in-frame ones, dropping some. The repertoire holds tens of thousands of clones, approximately 95% seen once, with approximately 2.4% in the top ten. What was sequenced was blood. All receptors derive from a man aged 30 to 45 in good health.

The V and J genes are TRBV6-6 and TRBJ1-5; TRBD1 aligns across 11 bases. V gave up 6 bases and J gave up 7 bases; unmatched junction bases: 5. Germline loops: CDR1 MNHNY, CDR2 SVGAGI (reference sequence). CDR3 size: 14 residues. CDR3 protein: CASSRTGGEQPQHF. As DNA, the CDR3 is TGTGCCAGCAGCCGGACAGGGGGCGAACAGCCCCAGCATTTT.

This clone was detected once. The chain joins TRBV7-2 to TRBJ1-5, with D perhaps matching TRBD1 (5 bases). Trimming cost V 5 bases and J 6 bases, with 8 bases left between them. CDR3 length: 12 residues. CDR1 is SGHTA and CDR2 is FQGNSA in the germline V gene. CDR3 nucleotide sequence: TGTGCCAGCAGCCCCGGGGCTCAGCCCCAGCATTTT. Its protein product is CASSPGAQPQHF. Full variable domain (rest looked up from reference TRBV7-2 and TRBJ1-5): GAGVSQSPSNKVTEKGKDVELRCDPISGHTALYWYRQSLGQGLEFLIYFQGNSAPDKSGLPSDRFSAERTGGSVSTLTIQRTQQEDSAVYLCASSPGAQPQHFGDGTRLSIL.

The chain couples TRBV6-5 to TRBJ1-4; no clear D gene. The CDR3 spans 13 residues. Germline V CDR1 and CDR2: MNHEY, SVGAGI. The V gene lost 2 bases and the J gene lost 3 bases, with 4 bases spanning the gap. This chain's CDR3 is CASSYSPNEKLFF. CDR3 sequence (DNA): TGTGCCAGCAGTTACAGCCCTAATGAAAAACTGTTTTTT.

V usage is TRBV24-1 and J usage is TRBJ2-3, with D tentatively TRBD2 (6 bases). The germline V gene has CDR1 KGHDR and CDR2 SFDVKD. The ends were cut back, 0 bases at V and 3 bases at J, with 9 bases in the middle. The CDR3 extends over 15 amino acids. The CDR3: CATSDLGGRTDTQYF. The CDR3 DNA sequence: TGTGCCACCAGTGATTTGGGAGGGAGGACAGATACGCAGTATTTT.

The chain links TRBV14 to TRBJ2-1; TRBD2 matches at 13 bases. V shed 1 base and J 9 bases; nucleotides not matched to a gene: 3. Germline assignment: CDR1 SGHDN and CDR2 FVKESK. The CDR3 contains 15 residues. The CDR3 DNA is TGTGCCAGCAGCCAAGGACTAGCGGGGGGCGTTGAGCAGTTCTTC. This codes for CASSQGLAGGVEQFF.

The chain combines TRBV7-9 with TRBJ1-3; D uncertain. The CDR3 is made up of 16 amino acids. The germline CDR1 and CDR2 sequences are SEHNR and FQNEAQ (reference sequence). Trimming removed 5 bases at V and 0 bases at J, with 14 bases between. CDR3 in amino acids: CASSESPGTSGNTIYF. CDR3 sequence (DNA): TGTGCCAGCAGCGAGAGTCCAGGAACCTCTGGAAACACCATATATTTT.

The chain has TRBV7-9 and TRBJ1-5, with 7 bases aligning to TRBD1. V lost 5 bases to trimming and J lost 2 bases; unmatched junction nucleotides: 3. CDR1 SEHNR and CDR2 FQNEAQ come from the germline V gene (reference sequence). The CDR3 is 14 residues long. The CDR3 protein is CASSPGGGNQPQHF. The CDR3 DNA sequence: TGTGCCAGCAGCCCAGGGGGAGGCAATCAGCCCCAGCATTTT.

The CDR3 DNA reads as TGCGCCAGCAATCGGGGAACGAACACCGGGGAGCTGTTTTTT. Translating it yields CASNRGTNTGELFF. The rearrangement joins TRBV5-1 to TRBJ2-2, with D possibly matching TRBD2 (5 bases). V lost 6 bases, J lost 0 bases, and 9 bases lay in between. There are 14 residues in the CDR3. CDR1 SGHRS and CDR2 YFSETQ come from the germline V gene.

The chain joins TRBV12-5 to TRBJ2-1; 9 bases line up with TRBD2. The CDR3 length is 17 residues. V shed 7 bases and J 7 bases; nucleotides not matched to a gene: 17. Germline V gives CDR1 LGHNT, CDR2 FRNRAP. The CDR3 bases are TGTGCTAGTGCCTTTAGTAGCGGGAGTATTGGCGAAAATGAGCAGTTCTTC. Encoded protein: CASAFSSGSIGENEQFF.

The chain recombines TRBV6-5 with TRBJ1-2; no clear D gene. V lost 4 bases and J 4 bases, leaving 13 bases between the germline ends. Germline V gene sequence: CDR1 MNHEY, CDR2 SVGAGI. The CDR3 sequence is 14 residues long. Here the CDR3 reads CASSSTDRGYGYTF. CDR3 coding DNA: TGTGCCAGCAGTTCCACCGACCGGGGCTATGGCTACACCTTC.

The chain has TRBV19 and TRBJ1-1; D is unresolved. With 3 bases removed from V and 1 base from J, the gap between germline ends came to 12 bases. CDR3 length: 15 residues. Germline loops: CDR1 LNHDA, CDR2 SQIVND (reference sequence). The CDR3: CASSIGGSTNTEAFF. CDR3 nucleotide sequence: TGTGCCAGTAGTATCGGAGGGAGTACGAACACTGAAGCTTTCTTT.

The chain uses TRBV19 and TRBJ2-7; TRBD2 might be the D (5 bases). The length of the CDR3 is 16 residues. Looked up from germline, CDR1 is LNHDA and CDR2 is SQIVND (reference sequence). V gave up 6 bases and J gave up 0 bases, with 18 bases separating them. CDR3 sequence (DNA): TGTGCCAGTAGCAAAACCCCCGGACTGCACTCCTACGAGCAGTACTTC. Translated: CASSKTPGLHSYEQYF.

This chain connects TRBV4-1 to TRBJ2-3; D tentatively reads TRBD1 or TRBD2 (5 bases each). The germline V gene encodes CDR1 MGHRA and CDR2 YSYEKL. The CDR3 has 13 amino acids. V was pared by 1 base and J by 5 bases, with 7 bases between. In DNA, the CDR3 is TGCGCCAGCAGCCAAGTGAGGGGAGATACGCAGTATTTT. Its protein is CASSQVRGDTQYF.

The chain uses TRBV30 and TRBJ1-4; 8 bases are a match to TRBD1. Germline V gene sequence: CDR1 GTSNPN, CDR2 SVGIG (reference sequence). The CDR3 loop spans 17 amino acids. J was trimmed by 4 bases and V by 1 base; bases with no gene match: 11. The CDR3 nucleotides are TGTGCCTGGAGTGCCCCGCGGACAGGGAGAAATAATGAAAAACTGTTTTTT. As protein: CAWSAPRTGRNNEKLFF.

This sequence joins TRBV11-3 and TRBJ2-1; tentative D call: TRBD1 (6 bases). The CDR3 runs 14 residues. Germline lookup yields CDR1 SGHNT and CDR2 YENEEA. With 5 bases removed from V and 7 bases from J, the gap between germline ends came to 15 bases. The CDR3 reads CASSPRGFINEQFF. The CDR3 DNA is TGTGCCAGCAGCCCGAGGGGGTTCATAAATGAGCAGTTCTTC.

The chain links TRBV18 to TRBJ1-5, with TRBD1 identical over 7 bases. V lost 5 bases and J lost 4; bases outside the gene matches: 2. Germline assignment: CDR1 KGHSH and CDR2 LQKENI. This CDR3 is 13 amino acids long. The CDR3 DNA is TGTGCCAGCTCAGGGACAGAGAATCAGCCCCAGCATTTT. Translating it yields CASSGTENQPQHF.

This sequence joins TRBV28 and TRBJ2-7; D gene unclear. V was trimmed by 7 bases and J by 7 bases, leaving 20 bases between them. This CDR3 region has 14 residues. Per germline, CDR1 MDHEN and CDR2 SYDVKM. The CDR3 here is CASNPSTHRTEQYF. Written as DNA, the CDR3 is TGTGCCAGCAACCCATCAACTCACCGCACGGAGCAGTACTTC. The entire variable domain, with the rest obtained from reference TRBV28 and TRBJ2-7, is as follows: DVKVTQSSRYLVKRTGEKVFLECVQDMDHENMFWYRQDPGLGLRLIYFSYDVKMKEKGDIPEGYSVSREKKERFSLILESASTNQTSMYLCASNPSTHRTEQYFGPGTRLTVT.

The chain employs TRBV14 and TRBJ1-1, with D perhaps TRBD1 (5 bases). V lost 5 bases and J 1 base, leaving 17 bases between the germline ends. The CDR3 consists of 16 residues. Looked up from germline, CDR1 is SGHDN and CDR2 is FVKESK. CDR3 in amino acids: CASSDLGRGRNTEAFF. The CDR3 coding sequence is TGTGCCAGCAGCGATTTGGGGCGAGGGAGGAACACTGAAGCTTTCTTT. Looking up the rest from reference TRBV14 and TRBJ1-1 gives the full variable domain: EAGVTQFPSHSVIEKGQTVTLRCDPISGHDNLYWYRRVMGKEIKFLLHFVKESKQDESGMPNNRFLAERTGGTYSTLKVQPAELEDSGVYFCASSDLGRGRNTEAFFGQGTRLTVV.